These T cell receptor beta chains were read from a single sample in a study of regulatory dendritic cells for organ transplantation. Sequenced by immunoSEQ multiplex PCR; TCRdb stores in-frame clones only, minus some. This repertoire shows 21,000 or so clones, 70% to 80% found once; its top ten account for about 0.92%. Sequencing was done on a sample of memory CD4+ T cells from blood. The receptor set was obtained from a human donor in good health. Both conserved end residues are part of each CDR3. A D gene is named only where the DNA matches it firmly. Rows give clone size only sometimes, using once, few, many, or a class for an expanded clone.

j_gene | v_gene | abundance | d_gene | CDR3nt | CDR3aa
TRBJ1-2 | TRBV5-6 | - | TRBD1 | TGTGCCAGCAGCTTTCGGCAGGGGGCAGGCTATGGCTACACCTTC | CASSFRQGAGYGYTF
TRBJ2-7 | TRBV5-8 | - | TRBD2 | TGTGCCAGCAGCTTGACTAGCGGGGACTACGAGCAGTACTTC | CASSLTSGDYEQYF
TRBJ1-3 | TRBV27 | - | - | TGTGCCAGCAGTAAGGTTAATGCGGACTTCTCGGGAAACACCATATATTTT | CASSKVNADFSGNTIYF
TRBJ2-5 | TRBV2 | - | TRBD1 | TGTGCCAGCAGTGGGACAGGGGGCATGGAGACCCAGTACTTC | CASSGTGGMETQYF
TRBJ2-7 | TRBV6-5 | - | - | TGTGCCAGCACCTCAACGCTTGCGACCTACGAGCAGTACTTC | CASTSTLATYEQYF
TRBJ2-1 | TRBV6-6 | once | - | TGTGCCAGCAGTCTATCCGGGGATGAGCAGTTCTTC | CASSLSGDEQFF
TRBJ1-2 | TRBV7-2 | once | - | TGTGCCAGCAGCTTATCGGGCCAGGGCACCTATGGCTACACCTTC | CASSLSGQGTYGYTF
TRBJ2-1 | TRBV5-4 | - | - | TGTGCCAGCAGCGTTTTATCGGAGAGTAACAATGAGCAGTTCTTC | CASSVLSESNNEQFF
TRBJ2-7 | TRBV4-2 | - | TRBD2 | TGTGCCAGCAGCCGCTCACGGGGGGGTTTAGGGTACGAGCAGTACTTC | CASSRSRGGLGYEQYF
TRBJ2-1 | TRBV11-3 | - | TRBD2 | TGTGCCAGCAGCTTAGAGTCCCTAGCGGGGGAAAATGAGCAGTTCTTC | CASSLESLAGENEQFF
TRBJ2-7 | TRBV6-5 | - | - | TGTGCCAGCAGTTCCACCGCCCACAAAGGACAGACCGAGCAGTACTTC | CASSSTAHKGQTEQYF
TRBJ1-1 | TRBV11-3 | - | - | TGTGCCAGCAGCTCAGGCGGTGAAGGGAGTAGAGGCACTGAAGCTTTCTTT | CASSSGGEGSRGTEAFF
TRBJ2-2 | TRBV9 | - | - | TGTGCCAGCAGCTTCGACAGCTCGAACACCGGGGAGCTGTTTTTT | CASSFDSSNTGELFF
TRBJ2-2 | TRBV11-3 | - | TRBD2 | TGTGCCAGCAGCTTTGCGACTAGCGGGGGGAACACCGGGGAGCTGTTTTTT | CASSFATSGGNTGELFF
TRBJ2-1 | TRBV6-6 | - | TRBD2 | TGTGCCAGCACCTGGACTAGCGGGGGAATTAGTGAGCAGTTCTTC | CASTWTSGGISEQFF
TRBJ2-5 | TRBV7-9 | - | - | TGTGCCAGCAGCTTTGAGGGTCGGGAGACCCAGTACTTC | CASSFEGRETQYF
TRBJ2-3 | TRBV21-1 | - | - | TGTGCCAGCAGCAAAGCTCACAGGGCGGGAGATACGCAGTATTTT | CASSKAHRAGDTQYF
TRBJ1-3 | TRBV27 | - | - | TGTGCCAGCGGGGTTTCGCTGGGGGGTGGAAACACCATATATTTT | CASGVSLGGGNTIYF
TRBJ2-2 | TRBV5-1 | - | - | TGCGCCAGCAGCTTGGGCGGGGACTCTAACACCGGGGAGCTGTTTTTT | CASSLGGDSNTGELFF
TRBJ2-7 | TRBV5-1 | - | - | TGCGCCAGCAGCACGCGGGGAAGCTCCTACGAGCAGTACTTC | CASSTRGSSYEQYF
TRBJ2-3 | TRBV23-1 | - | - | TGCGCCAGCAGTCAATCACAGCTCCCCACAGATACGCAGTATTTT | CASSQSQLPTDTQYF
TRBJ2-3 | TRBV18 | - | - | TGTGCCAGCTCACCACGGGAACAGGGCCGCGGCACAGATACGCAGTATTTT | CASSPREQGRGTDTQYF
TRBJ2-2 | TRBV7-9 | medium-sized | - | TGTGCCAGCAGCAGGGACATCGGTGGGGAGCTGTTTTTT | CASSRDIGGELFF
TRBJ2-2 | TRBV11-3 | few | TRBD2 | TGTGCCAGCTCTCGTAGCGGGGGGCGCACCGGGGAGCTGTTTTTT | CASSRSGGRTGELFF
TRBJ2-7 | TRBV5-5 | once | - | TGTGCCAGCAGCTTGCAGGGTAACAGCTACGAGCAGTACTTC | CASSLQGNSYEQYF
TRBJ1-3 | TRBV18 | - | TRBD1 | TGTGCCAGCTCACCACCCCAATGGACAGGGCCCGGAAACACCATATATTTT | CASSPPQWTGPGNTIYF
TRBJ2-1 | TRBV7-3 | - | - | TGTGCCAGCAGCTTAAAGGGGCAGGGTGGTGAGCAGTTCTTC | CASSLKGQGGEQFF
TRBJ1-2 | TRBV5-4 | - | - | TGTGCCAGCAGCTTGTACAGCTATGGCTACACCTTC | CASSLYSYGYTF
TRBJ2-7 | TRBV11-3 | - | TRBD1 | TGTGCCAGCAGCCCGGGACAGCACTACGAGCAGTACTTC | CASSPGQHYEQYF
TRBJ1-1 | TRBV6-6 | - | TRBD1 | TGTGCCAGCAGTCCTGGACAGGGCTTGAACACTGAAGCTTTCTTT | CASSPGQGLNTEAFF
TRBJ2-5 | TRBV7-2 | - | TRBD1 | TGTGCCAGCAGCTCACGGACAGGGCTGATCCAAGAGACCCAGTACTTC | CASSSRTGLIQETQYF
TRBJ1-4 | TRBV29-1 | - | TRBD1 | TGCAGCGTTGTTCTCCGACAGGGGGGTGAAAAACTGTTTTTT | CSVVLRQGGEKLFF
TRBJ1-2 | TRBV4-2 | - | TRBD1 | TGTGCCAGCAGCCAAGAAGGACAGGGCAACTATGGCTACACCTTC | CASSQEGQGNYGYTF
TRBJ1-2 | TRBV29-1 | - | TRBD1 | TGCAGCATTGGAGGACAGGGGTATGGCTACACCTTC | CSIGGQGYGYTF
TRBJ1-3 | TRBV5-1 | once | - | TGCGCCAGCAGCTTGACGGGGACTGGAAACACCATATATTTT | CASSLTGTGNTIYF
TRBJ1-1 | TRBV7-8 | - | - | TGTGCCAGCAGCTTGGGCGGGACTACTGAAGCTTTCTTT | CASSLGGTTEAFF
TRBJ1-1 | TRBV10-2 | - | - | TGCGCCAGCAGGGTTACAGAAAGCACTGAAGCTTTCTTT | CASRVTESTEAFF
TRBJ2-1 | TRBV7-6 | few | TRBD1 | TGTGCCAGCAGCTCGACAGGGGGTTCTTACAATGAGCAGTTCTTC | CASSSTGGSYNEQFF
TRBJ1-3 | TRBV6-6 | - | - | TGTGCCAGCAGCACCGGAGAGGGCCAGCTAGGAAACACCATATATTTT | CASSTGEGQLGNTIYF
TRBJ2-1 | TRBV18 | - | TRBD2 | TGTGCCAGCTCACCAGGGACTAGCGGATCCTACAATGAGCAGTTCTTC | CASSPGTSGSYNEQFF
TRBJ1-3 | TRBV5-3 | once | - | TGTGCCAGAAGCGCCGGGGGAGGGGTACTCTCTGGAAACACCATATATTTT | CARSAGGGVLSGNTIYF
TRBJ2-1 | TRBV5-4 | once | - | TGTGCCAGCAGCTCGATAGGGGGAAATGAGCAGTTCTTC | CASSSIGGNEQFF
TRBJ2-5 | TRBV10-3 | - | TRBD1 | TGTGCCATCAGCCGAGGACAGGGGGCACAAGAGACCCAGTACTTC | CAISRGQGAQETQYF
TRBJ2-1 | TRBV7-9 | - | - | TGTGCCAGCAGCATGGAACAGGGTGGAAGGTACAATGAGCAGTTCTTC | CASSMEQGGRYNEQFF
TRBJ1-1 | TRBV5-1 | few | TRBD1 | TGCGCCAGCAGCTTGGAGGCAGGGGGATCAAACACTGAAGCTTTCTTT | CASSLEAGGSNTEAFF